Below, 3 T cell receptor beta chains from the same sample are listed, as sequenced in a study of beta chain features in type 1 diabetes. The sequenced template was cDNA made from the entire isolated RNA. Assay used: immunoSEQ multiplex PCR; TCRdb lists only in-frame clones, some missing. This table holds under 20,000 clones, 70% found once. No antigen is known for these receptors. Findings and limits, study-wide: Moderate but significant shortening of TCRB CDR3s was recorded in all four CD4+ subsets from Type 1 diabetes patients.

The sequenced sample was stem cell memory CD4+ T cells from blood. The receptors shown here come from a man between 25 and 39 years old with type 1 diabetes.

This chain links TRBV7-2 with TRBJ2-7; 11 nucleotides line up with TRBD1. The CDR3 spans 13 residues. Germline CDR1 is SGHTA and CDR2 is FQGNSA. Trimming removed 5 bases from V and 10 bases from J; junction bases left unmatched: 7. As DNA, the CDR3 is TGTGCCAGCAGCCCCCGGGACAGGGGGTTCCAGTACTTC. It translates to CASSPRDRGFQYF.

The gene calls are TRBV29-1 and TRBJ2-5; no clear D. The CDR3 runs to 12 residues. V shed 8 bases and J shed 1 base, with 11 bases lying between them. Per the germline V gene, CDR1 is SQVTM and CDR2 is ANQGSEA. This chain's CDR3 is CSSRPTQETQYF. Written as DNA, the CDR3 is TGCAGCTCTAGACCTACCCAAGAGACCCAGTACTTC. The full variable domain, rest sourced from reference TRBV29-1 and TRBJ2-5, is SAVISQKPSRDICQRGTSLTIQCQVDSQVTMMFWYRQQPGQSLTLIATANQGSEATYESGFVIDKFPISRPNLTFSTLTVSNMSPEDSSIYLCSSRPTQETQYFGPGTRLLVL.

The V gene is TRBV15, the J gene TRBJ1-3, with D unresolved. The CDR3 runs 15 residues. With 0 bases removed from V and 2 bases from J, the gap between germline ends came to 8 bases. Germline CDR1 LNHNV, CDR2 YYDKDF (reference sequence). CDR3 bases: TGTGCCACCAGCAGAGAGGGCGGGCCTGGAAACACCATATATTTT. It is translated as CATSREGGPGNTIYF.